This T cell receptor (beta chain) was found in a study of regulatory T cells in long-lasting Graves disease (dated by TCRdb to the early 2020s). Context from the whole study: Newly diagnosed Graves' disease patients had taken antithyroid drugs for less than 3 months. This study used TCR sequencing and RNA sequencing of peripheral blood to compare persistent Graves' disease patients against newly diagnosed Graves' disease patients. A total of approximately 35 samples underwent TCR sequencing: around 13 from persistent and about 20 from newly diagnosed Graves' disease patients. The study took place in China and was registered as a clinical trial. Overall results and qualifications from the work: Preferential use of TRBV28, TRBJ1-2 and TRBJ2-5 was observed in persistent disease, whereas TRBV20-1 and TRBJ2-1 were favored in newly diagnosed disease. The authors acknowledged the small sample size as a limitation that may reduce accuracy. Patients with persistent disease shared more public clonotypes (over 2,500) than newly diagnosed patients did (approximately 1,000). Persistent Graves' disease patients showed lower TCR Shannon entropy and fewer highly expanded clones than newly diagnosed patients, suggesting clonal expansion. Sequencing and analysis were limited to the TCR beta chain. The study examined only peripheral blood because the primary lesion, thyroid tissue, could not be accessed.

Sequences SGHNT (CDR1) and YYREEE (CDR2) are obtained from the germline V gene (reference sequence). V is trimmed back by 4 bases and J by 1 base, and the junction contains 4 bases that no gene match accounts for. Including cysteine and phenylalanine, the CDR3 has 16 amino acids. Here the CDR3 DNA is all that survives: 48 bases in frame from base 1. This clonotype showed up many times. No antigen is known for it. No base quality information exists; no much larger clone differs at one position. Receptor amplification or capture employed multiplex PCR. Sequencing took place on an Illumina HiSeq 4000. To build TCR beta libraries, CDR3 regions were amplified by Arm-PCR using iRepertoire HTBI primers. Before sequencing, the PCR products went through gel purification. The study's processing was this. Gene usage analysis of CDR3 amino acid clonotypes relied on the approximately 60 TRBV and about 13 TRBJ segments identified across samples. COPE and FqMerger were used to merge the filtered high-quality paired reads into contigs. BLAST was used to align contigs to the IMGT TRBV, TRBD and TRBJ reference genes, and CDR3 was defined following IMGT. Any clonotype with a frequency above 0.1% was classified as a highly expanded clone. Shannon entropy served as the measure of repertoire diversity, while the Gini coefficient captured V-J evenness. A clonotype found in more than one individual was treated as public. The public sequencing data were trimmed at Q25 with fastp and processed into clonotypes with MiXCR by TCRdb, which kept only in-frame beta chains. Each CDR3 protein gets just one entry, which takes the most common genes and DNA from the rows behind it. The V and J calls, along with clone size, are taken from TCRdb and not from the paper's own processing. The sample table shows some 500,000 distinct CDR3 sequences, and approximately 13% are seen once. Roughly a tenth of the sample is in the top ten clones.

The label giving this sample's time point can be read as: newly diagnosed GD, antithyroid drugs for less than 3 months. RNA was extracted from PBMCs in TRIzol for both TCR sequencing and RNA sequencing. Graves' disease was diagnosed according to American Thyroid Association guidelines. Patients were recruited from an endocrinology department in Xi'an, China. From each patient, around 8.3 milliliters of peripheral blood was collected into an EDTA anticoagulant tube. Ficoll Paque Plus density gradient separation was used to isolate PBMCs, and no further T cell sorting was done. An Agilent 2100 Bioanalyzer and agarose gel were used to check RNA quality, and a NanoDrop 2000 was used to measure RNA concentration. This sample also appeared in a second study, on T cells in Graves' hyperthyroidism and ophthalmopathy. The second study reports: A patient counted as having stable Graves' hyperthyroidism if no progression to ophthalmopathy occurred over 18 months of follow-up. The hyperthyroidism patients were between 18 and 65 years old and newly diagnosed, with a disease duration of less than 2 months. Any patient with an uncontrolled infection, another autoimmune disease, pregnancy or lactation was excluded. Diagnoses were based on clinical symptoms, serum thyroxine and TRAb, thyroid ultrasound and orbital computed tomography. A first-round RT-PCR of the TCR CDR3 used the HTBI primer set with the Qiagen OneStep RT-PCR kit. Most expanded thyroid clonotypes (frequency above 0.001) were also found in blood, which suggests that blood repertoires may mirror thyroid immune responses. A model built on a 13 V-J signature distinguished ophthalmopathy from stable hyperthyroidism, reaching 87.88% sensitivity and about 81% specificity in cross-validation and 80%/75% in testing. In validation, the model predicted progression to ophthalmopathy a median of 6.5 months before onset, with 65% to 71% sensitivity and 72.22% specificity. A discovery cohort of approximately 100 patients, about 40 with Graves' ophthalmopathy and 55 to 60 with stable Graves' hyperthyroidism, was used to find distinguishing TCR V-J signatures. Prospective prediction of ophthalmopathy was tested in an independent validation cohort of some 19 hyperthyroidism patients and around 16 patients who later progressed to ophthalmopathy. For training and testing, the 100 or so patients in the discovery cohort were randomly divided in a 7:3 ratio. The study also compared thyroid tissue and blood T-cell repertoires from roughly 6 Graves' hyperthyroidism patients. Once sampling was done, hyperthyroidism patients were given methimazole at a starting dose of 30 mg daily, whereas ophthalmopathy patients were given high-dose intravenous methylprednisolone. Libraries were constructed in a second round of multiplex PCR, after which size selection and purification were carried out. Libraries were sequenced paired-end with 100 bp reads on an Illumina HiSeq2000. Raw data were processed with SOAPnuke, discarding reads with adapters, uncalled bases, mean Phred below 15, or no exact constant-primer or identifier match. High-quality paired reads were merged using COPE v1.2.5, and each unique nucleotide sequence was defined as a clonotype. MiTCR v1.1 was used to align the clonotypes against IMGT TRBV, TRBD and TRBJ reference segments. The analysis included only V-J combinations with a frequency above 0.0001, which together covered approximately 99% of the repertoires. A TCS score was defined as the ratio of F50 (clonal expansion) to E x V (chaos), with BLOSUM62-based TCRdist applied between CDR3 peptides within each V-J. Welch's t-statistics and random forest reduced approximately 520 V-J features to 13, which were used in a naive Bayes classifier (R e1071). Sample size was not statistically predetermined, and investigators were not blinded to group allocation. According to the paper, TCR Vbeta CDR3 sequencing was carried out on 135 peripheral blood samples, which came from approximately 41 ophthalmopathy, 75 to 80 hyperthyroidism and some 17 progressor patients.

This chain joins TRBV5-4 to TRBJ2-7; 14 nucleotides in the junction match TRBD2. Sequencing used peripheral blood mononuclear cells (PBMCs), obtained at new diagnosis, from a patient treated with antithyroid drugs. The clonotype originates from a man younger than 40 with Graves disease. Donor details come from another sample of the same person, matched by shared clones. The CDR3 region reads CASSNGLAGGSYEQYF. The nucleotides read TGTGCCAGCAGCAACGGACTAGCGGGAGGATCCTACGAGCAGTACTTC.